The clone carrying this TCR beta chain came up a few times. The antigen remains unidentified. The source of the sample is a study of blood T cells in healthy people across ages. General study points: Without sorted subsets, naive and antigen-experienced compartments could not be conclusively compared.

With a J-beta primer mix and a sample-barcoded 5' primer, a second PCR ran roughly 6 to 11 cycles. TCRdb itself ran the 5' RACE reads through MiXCR, one entry per CDR3 protein. The data show hundreds of thousands of distinct CDR3 sequences, approximately 40% seen once. The germline CDR1 and CDR2 sequences are DFQATT and SNEGSKA (reference sequence). The CDR3 is 14 residues long. J was trimmed by 4 bases and V by 2 bases; bases with no gene match: 6. Healthy Caucasian individuals from Russia aged about 6 to 100 were enrolled as donors. This clonotype was sampled from a man aged 80 or over in good health. Sequencing input: blood. The rearrangement links TRBV20-1 to TRBJ2-3, with 7 bases lining up with TRBD2. The CDR3: CSARREGGADTQYF. DNA for the CDR3: TGCAGTGCTAGAAGGGAGGGAGGGGCAGATACGCAGTATTTT.